The clone carrying this TCR beta chain occurred a few times. The data belong to a study of T-cell reconstitution after alpha-beta-depleted transplantation in children. The TCRbeta library incorporated unique molecular identifiers. TCRdb reanalysed the PCR reads using MiXCR and keeps one entry per CDR3 protein. The repertoire holds about 340,000 distinct CDR3 sequences, with 10% as singletons. The sequenced sample was PBMCs from the stem cell graft donor, obtained from the stem cell graft. The TCR sequence derives from a human donor who donated a stem cell graft to a child with acute lymphoblastic leukemia.

The CDR3 here is CSARTSGRTIYNEQFF. The CDR3 nucleotides read TGCAGTGCGAGGACTAGCGGGAGGACGATCTACAATGAGCAGTTCTTC. V gene TRBV20-1 combines with J gene TRBJ2-1; 14 nucleotides agree with TRBD2. Trimming cost V 6 bases and J 3 bases; bases outside gene matches: 7. Germline V gene sequence: CDR1 DFQATT, CDR2 SNEGSKA (reference sequence). This CDR3 region has 16 residues.